Listed below are T cell receptor beta chains from one sample, sequenced in a study of blood T cell repertoires in COVID-19. The data were produced by immunoSEQ multiplex PCR, yet TCRdb's version contains in-frame clones alone and is incomplete. The table includes tens of thousands of clones, 76% detected once. Sequenced sample: peripheral blood. These receptors were collected from a woman of 80 years or more with acute or convalescent COVID-19. The CDR3 runs from the conserved cysteine through the conserved F or W. Each record gives: D gene, CDR3 length, clone size, J gene, V gene, CDR3 protein, CDR3 DNA. A D gene is named only where the DNA matches it firmly. The size entry is marked missing in some rows and otherwise reads once, few, many or a size class.

>-|13|-|TRBJ1-5|TRBV5-5
CASSLSMHQPQHF
TGTGCCAGCAGCTTGTCTATGCACCAGCCCCAGCATTTT
>-|15|-|TRBJ1-3|TRBV7-8
CASRPALRVGNTIYF
TGTGCCAGCAGGCCCGCCCTCAGGGTGGGAAACACCATATATTTT
>-|15|few|TRBJ2-5|TRBV19
CASSIGGTVQETQYF
TGTGCCAGTAGTATAGGCGGGACTGTACAAGAGACCCAGTACTTC
>-|13|-|TRBJ1-1|TRBV7-3
CASSLEVGTEAFF
TGTGCCAGCAGCCTGGAGGTTGGCACTGAAGCTTTCTTT
>TRBD1|16|once|TRBJ2-4|TRBV18
CASSPGQGLAKNIQYF
TGTGCCAGCTCACCAGGACAGGGTCTAGCCAAAAACATTCAGTACTTC
>-|14|-|TRBJ2-1|TRBV15
CATRDPGLYNEQFF
TGTGCCACCAGGGATCCGGGACTTTACAATGAGCAGTTCTTC
>TRBD2|15|few|TRBJ2-2|TRBV30
CAWSVLAGGAGELFF
TGTGCCTGGAGTGTCTTGGCGGGAGGGGCCGGGGAGCTGTTTTTT
>-|16|-|TRBJ1-3|TRBV7-2
CASSLSPGRAGNTIYF
TGTGCCAGCAGCTTAAGCCCGGGGAGGGCTGGAAACACCATATATTTT
>-|17|-|TRBJ1-2|TRBV14
CASSQVGTRISNYGYTF
TGTGCCAGCAGCCAAGTGGGTACCCGGATTAGCAACTATGGCTACACCTTC
>TRBD2|15|once|TRBJ2-7|TRBV25-1
CASSAWTSGSYEQYF
TGTGCCAGCAGTGCCTGGACTAGCGGATCCTACGAGCAGTACTTC
>TRBD2|16|-|TRBJ2-7|TRBV27
CASSDLGLAGGSEQYF
TGTGCCAGCAGTGACTTGGGACTAGCGGGAGGGTCCGAGCAGTACTTC
>TRBD2|14|once|TRBJ2-1|TRBV19
CASSISGLVHEQFF
TGTGCCAGTAGTATTTCGGGACTAGTTCATGAGCAGTTCTTC
>-|14|-|TRBJ2-2|TRBV9
CASSVVANTGELFF
TGTGCCAGCAGCGTAGTCGCGAACACCGGGGAGCTGTTTTTT
>-|14|-|TRBJ2-3|TRBV9
CASSAGIYTDTQYF
TGTGCCAGCTCTGCGGGGATATACACAGATACGCAGTATTTT
>-|13|-|TRBJ2-7|TRBV5-6
CASSQASRYEQYF
TGTGCCAGCAGCCAGGCCAGTCGGTACGAGCAGTACTTC
>TRBD2|16|-|TRBJ2-1|TRBV9
CASSVEAGGSYNEQFF
TGTGCCAGCAGCGTAGAGGCGGGAGGGTCCTACAATGAGCAGTTCTTC
>-|19|-|TRBJ2-3|TRBV9
CASSPRDKAAAFSTDTQYF
TGTGCCAGCAGCCCCCGGGATAAAGCTGCGGCTTTTAGCACAGATACGCAGTATTTT
>TRBD2|16|-|TRBJ2-4|TRBV3-1/TRBV3-2
CASSKSGGTAKNIQYF
TGTGCCAGCAGCAAAAGCGGGGGAACAGCCAAAAACATTCAGTACTTC
>-|15|few|TRBJ1-5|TRBV6-1
CASSDSRGGWKPQHF
TGTGCCAGCAGCGACAGCCGGGGGGGCTGGAAGCCCCAGCATTTT
>-|16|-|TRBJ1-6|TRBV7-8
CASSFWGQAYNSPLHF
TGTGCCAGCAGCTTCTGGGGACAAGCCTATAATTCACCCCTCCACTTT
>-|15|-|TRBJ1-6|TRBV5-1
CASSLDGQGSSPLHF
TGCGCCAGCAGCTTGGATGGCCAGGGAAGTTCACCCCTCCACTTT
>TRBD2|14|few|TRBJ2-1|TRBV15
CATSRRTSGIEQFF
TGTGCCACCAGCAGGCGGACTAGCGGGATTGAGCAGTTCTTC
>-|13|-|TRBJ2-5|TRBV27
CASSFTSQGTQYF
TGTGCCAGCAGTTTTACTAGCCAAGGAACCCAGTACTTC
>TRBD2|17|-|TRBJ2-2|TRBV9
CASSVAGAPINTGELFF
TGTGCCAGCAGCGTGGCGGGAGCCCCGATTAACACCGGGGAGCTGTTTTTT
>-|10|few|TRBJ2-1|TRBV6-5
CASRANEQFF
TGTGCCAGCAGGGCAAATGAGCAGTTCTTC
>-|16|-|TRBJ1-4|TRBV7-2
CASSLATGPFMEKLFF
TGTGCCAGCAGCTTAGCCACAGGTCCCTTTATGGAAAAACTGTTTTTT
>TRBD2|17|-|TRBJ2-1|TRBV5-1
CASSWGLAANTYNEQFF
TGCGCCAGCAGCTGGGGACTAGCGGCAAATACCTACAATGAGCAGTTCTTC
>-|15|-|TRBJ1-1|TRBV5-1
CASSPGHFMNTEAFF
TGCGCCAGCAGCCCGGGACACTTCATGAACACTGAAGCTTTCTTT
>TRBD1|19|-|TRBJ2-1|TRBV12-5
CASGSRGDLTGSNNNEQFF
TGTGCTAGTGGTTCCCGAGGGGATCTGACAGGGTCGAACAACAATGAGCAGTTCTTC
>-|16|-|TRBJ1-2|TRBV7-2
CASSLAQGGSIYGYTF
TGTGCCAGCAGCTTAGCCCAGGGAGGAAGTATCTATGGCTACACCTTC
>TRBD2|15|-|TRBJ2-1|TRBV5-1
CASSPETGGNNEQFF
TGCGCCAGCAGCCCCGAGACGGGGGGAAACAATGAGCAGTTCTTC
>TRBD2|15|-|TRBJ2-3|TRBV11-2
CASSRTSGRADTQYF
TGTGCCAGCAGCCGGACTAGCGGGAGGGCAGATACGCAGTATTTT
>-|12|-|TRBJ2-2|TRBV7-9
CASSYNTGELFF
TGTGCCAGCAGTTATAACACCGGGGAGCTGTTTTTT
>TRBD2|14|-|TRBJ2-7|TRBV27
CASRAGGRSYEQYF
TGTGCCAGCAGGGCGGGAGGGCGGTCCTACGAGCAGTACTTC
>TRBD1|14|few|TRBJ1-2|TRBV6-6
CASSYPGQGAGYTF
TGTGCCAGCAGTTACCCGGGACAGGGGGCGGGCTACACCTTC
>-|14|-|TRBJ2-7|TRBV18
CASSPALGAYEQYF
TGTGCCAGCTCACCGGCCCTAGGTGCCTACGAGCAGTACTTC
>-|15|-|TRBJ1-1|TRBV15
CATSRVNNRDTEAFF
TGTGCCACCAGCAGAGTAAATAACAGGGACACTGAAGCTTTCTTT
>-|14|few|TRBJ2-2|TRBV15
CATSRDLNTGELFF
TGTGCCACCAGCAGAGATCTAAACACCGGGGAGCTGTTTTTT
>TRBD2|15|-|TRBJ2-7|TRBV19
CASSPTSGRVYEQYF
TGTGCCAGTAGTCCGACTAGCGGGAGGGTCTACGAGCAGTACTTC
>TRBD1|14|-|TRBJ1-1|TRBV28
CASRYRGQGTEAFF
TGTGCCAGCAGGTACAGGGGGCAGGGCACTGAAGCTTTCTTT
>TRBD1|15|few|TRBJ2-3|TRBV3-1/TRBV3-2
CASSQGTGGRDTQYF
TGTGCCAGCAGCCAGGGGACAGGGGGCCGAGATACGCAGTATTTT
>TRBD2|15|-|TRBJ2-1|TRBV2
CASSEVSGSDNEQFF
TGTGCCAGCAGTGAGGTCAGCGGGAGTGACAATGAGCAGTTCTTC
>-|15|-|TRBJ1-1|TRBV27
CASSLRTDPGTEAFF
TGTGCCAGCAGTTTAAGGACAGATCCTGGAACTGAAGCTTTCTTT
>-|13|-|TRBJ2-2|TRBV28
CASTPKTTGELFF
TGTGCCAGCACTCCGAAGACAACCGGGGAGCTGTTTTTT
>TRBD1|15|few|TRBJ1-5|TRBV2
CASSGGTGGNQPQHF
TGTGCCAGCAGTGGGGGGACAGGGGGCAATCAGCCCCAGCATTTT
>-|15|-|TRBJ1-5|TRBV27
CASSQNRISNQPQHF
TGTGCCAGCAGCCAAAATAGAATTAGCAATCAGCCCCAGCATTTT
>-|13|once|TRBJ1-1|TRBV3-1/TRBV3-2
CASSLRVNTEAFF
TGTGCCAGCAGCCTCCGGGTGAACACTGAAGCTTTCTTT
>TRBD1|16|-|TRBJ2-3|TRBV29-1
CSVVPFTGGRADTQYF
TGCAGCGTTGTACCTTTTACAGGGGGCAGGGCAGATACGCAGTATTTT
>-|12|-|TRBJ1-2|TRBV21-1
CASSWQGVGYTF
TGTGCCAGCAGCTGGCAAGGGGTGGGCTACACCTTC
>TRBD1|17|-|TRBJ1-6|TRBV4-1
CASSHPQTGQGRSPLHF
TGCGCCAGCAGCCACCCCCAAACCGGACAGGGACGTTCACCCCTCCACTTT
>TRBD2|18|-|TRBJ2-1|TRBV11-3
CASSLRPGTSGAHNEQFF
TGTGCCAGCAGCTTACGCCCCGGGACTAGCGGGGCCCACAATGAGCAGTTCTTC
>-|16|-|TRBJ2-7|TRBV11-1
CASSLVGTARIYEQYF
TGTGCCAGCAGCTTAGTGGGTACAGCAAGAATTTACGAGCAGTACTTC
>TRBD2|15|-|TRBJ2-7|TRBV7-2
CASSRGTSGEAEQYF
TGTGCCAGCAGCCGCGGGACTAGCGGAGAGGCCGAGCAGTACTTC